This TCR beta chain emerged from a study of graft-versus-host responses after intestinal transplantation. Study in general: Each recipient received a multivisceral, liver-intestinal, or isolated intestinal graft. Every transplant recipient was induced with anti-thymocyte globulin, then maintained on tacrolimus and steroids for two to three years.

This clone was found a few times. Its specificity is unknown. Repertoires were generated with immunoSEQ multiplex PCR, while TCRdb's copy carries only in-frame clones and drops some. Of about 100,000 clones listed, roughly 91% are singletons. The CDR3 extends over 14 amino acids. Germline values: CDR1 SEHNR, CDR2 FQNEAQ (reference sequence). The V and J ends lost 2 bases and 0 bases respectively, with 8 bases between them. Study results and caveats: Some GvH clones appeared in ileal mucosa or blood before recipient bone marrow. Peak circulating GvH clone levels were associated with early post-transplant HvG declines.

This sequence was found in a human donor who was the organ donor for an intestinal transplant. The sample was unstimulated CD4+ T cells sorted from spleen or lymph node cells, taken before transplant. V usage is TRBV7-9 and J usage is TRBJ2-7; no reliable D call. CDR3 in DNA: TGTGCCAGCAGCTTATCAGGCTCCTCCTACGAGCAGTACTTC. This encodes CASSLSGSSYEQYF. Drawing the rest from reference TRBV7-9 and TRBJ2-7, the complete variable domain is DTGVSQNPRHKITKRGQNVTFRCDPISEHNRLYWYRQTLGQGPEFLTYFQNEAQLEKSRLLSDRFSAERPKGSFSTLEIQRTEQGDSAMYLCASSLSGSSYEQYFGPGTRLTVT.